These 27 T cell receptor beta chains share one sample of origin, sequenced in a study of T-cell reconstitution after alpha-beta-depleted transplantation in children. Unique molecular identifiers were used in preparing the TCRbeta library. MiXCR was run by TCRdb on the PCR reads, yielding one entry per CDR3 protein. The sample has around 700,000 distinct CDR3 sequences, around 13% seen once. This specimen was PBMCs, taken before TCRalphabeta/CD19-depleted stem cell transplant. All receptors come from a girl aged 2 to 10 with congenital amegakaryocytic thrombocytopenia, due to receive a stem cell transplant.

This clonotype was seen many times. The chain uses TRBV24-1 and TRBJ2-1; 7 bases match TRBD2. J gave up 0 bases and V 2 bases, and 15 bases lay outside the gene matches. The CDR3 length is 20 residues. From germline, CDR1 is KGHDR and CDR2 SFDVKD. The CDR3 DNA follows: TGTGCCACCAGTGATTCCTCGGCTCTAGCGGTGAGGAGCTCCTACAATGAGCAGTTCTTC. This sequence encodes CATSDSSALAVRSSYNEQFF.

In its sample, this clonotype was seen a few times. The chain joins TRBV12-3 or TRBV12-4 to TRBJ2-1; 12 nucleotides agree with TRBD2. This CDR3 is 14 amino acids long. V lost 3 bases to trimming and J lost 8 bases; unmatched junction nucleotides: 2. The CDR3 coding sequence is TGTGCCAGCAGTTTTAGGACTAGCGGGGATGAGCAGTTCTTC. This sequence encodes CASSFRTSGDEQFF.

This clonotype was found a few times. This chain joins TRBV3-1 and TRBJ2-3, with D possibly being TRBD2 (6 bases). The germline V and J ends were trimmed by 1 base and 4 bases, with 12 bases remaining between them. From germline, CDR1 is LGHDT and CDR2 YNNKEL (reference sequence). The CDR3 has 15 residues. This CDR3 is CASSQVGGSADTQYF. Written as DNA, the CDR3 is TGTGCCAGCAGCCAAGTTGGGGGGAGTGCAGATACGCAGTATTTT.

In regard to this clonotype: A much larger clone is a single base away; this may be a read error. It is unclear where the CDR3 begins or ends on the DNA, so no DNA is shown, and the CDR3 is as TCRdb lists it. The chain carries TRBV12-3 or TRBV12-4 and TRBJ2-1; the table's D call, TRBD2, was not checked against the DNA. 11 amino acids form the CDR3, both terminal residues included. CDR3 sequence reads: CASILGLSQSF.

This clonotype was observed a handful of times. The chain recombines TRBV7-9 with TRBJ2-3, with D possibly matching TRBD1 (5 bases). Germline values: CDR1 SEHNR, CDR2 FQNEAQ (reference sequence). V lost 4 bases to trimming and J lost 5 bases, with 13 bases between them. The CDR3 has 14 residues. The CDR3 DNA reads TGTGCCAGCAGCTCCCCCGCAGGGATAGATACGCAGTATTTT. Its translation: CASSSPAGIDTQYF.

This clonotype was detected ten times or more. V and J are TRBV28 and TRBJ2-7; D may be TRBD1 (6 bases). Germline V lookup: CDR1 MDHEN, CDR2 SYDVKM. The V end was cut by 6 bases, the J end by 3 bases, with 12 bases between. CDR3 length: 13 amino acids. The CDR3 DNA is TGTGCCAGCAGACCACAGGGAAGCTACGAGCAGTACTTC. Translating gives CASRPQGSYEQYF.

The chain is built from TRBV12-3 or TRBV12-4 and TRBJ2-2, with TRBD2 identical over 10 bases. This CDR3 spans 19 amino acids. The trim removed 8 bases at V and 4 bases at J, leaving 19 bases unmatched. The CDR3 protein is CASCSRRTSGEKGTGELFF. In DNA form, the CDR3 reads TGTGCCAGCTGTTCCCGAAGGACTAGCGGTGAGAAGGGCACCGGGGAGCTGTTTTTT.

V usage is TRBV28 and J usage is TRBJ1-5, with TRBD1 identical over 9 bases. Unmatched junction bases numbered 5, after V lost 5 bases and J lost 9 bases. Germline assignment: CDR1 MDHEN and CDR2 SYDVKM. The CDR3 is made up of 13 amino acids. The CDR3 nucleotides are TGTGCCAGCAGTGGGGACAGGGCGGGGCCCCAGCATTTT. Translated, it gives CASSGDRAGPQHF.

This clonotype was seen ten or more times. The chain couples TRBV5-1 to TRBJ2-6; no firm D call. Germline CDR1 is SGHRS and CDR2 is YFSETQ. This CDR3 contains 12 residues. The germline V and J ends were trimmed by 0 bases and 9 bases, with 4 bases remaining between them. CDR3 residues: CASSLAGNVLTF. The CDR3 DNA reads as TGCGCCAGCAGCTTGGCTGGCAACGTCCTGACTTTC.

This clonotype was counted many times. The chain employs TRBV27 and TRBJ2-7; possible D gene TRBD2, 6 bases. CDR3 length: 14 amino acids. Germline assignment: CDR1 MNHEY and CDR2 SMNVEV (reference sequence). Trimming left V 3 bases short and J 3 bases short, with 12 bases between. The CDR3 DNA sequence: TGTGCCAGCAGTTTCGGGGGTTACGGCTACGAGCAGTACTTC. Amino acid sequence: CASSFGGYGYEQYF.

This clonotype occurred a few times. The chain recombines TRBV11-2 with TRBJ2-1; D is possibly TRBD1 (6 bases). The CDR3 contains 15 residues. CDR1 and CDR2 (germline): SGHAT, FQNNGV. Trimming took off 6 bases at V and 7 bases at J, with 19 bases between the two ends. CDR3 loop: CASRHTGSWKNEQFF. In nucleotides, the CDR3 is TGTGCCAGCAGACATACAGGGAGTTGGAAAAATGAGCAGTTCTTC.

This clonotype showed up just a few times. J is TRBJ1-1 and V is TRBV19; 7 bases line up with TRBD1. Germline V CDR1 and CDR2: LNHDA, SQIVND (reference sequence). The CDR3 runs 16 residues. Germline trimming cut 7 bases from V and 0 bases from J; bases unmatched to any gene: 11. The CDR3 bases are TGTGCCAGTACTAAGGGACGAGGGGGCCTGAACACTGAAGCTTTCTTT. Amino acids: CASTKGRGGLNTEAFF.

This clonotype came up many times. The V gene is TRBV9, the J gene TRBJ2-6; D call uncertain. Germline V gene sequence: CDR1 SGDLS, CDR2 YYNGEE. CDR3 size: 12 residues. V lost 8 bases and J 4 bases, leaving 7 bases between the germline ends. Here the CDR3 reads CASSRGANVLTF. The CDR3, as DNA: TGTGCCAGTAGCCGGGGGGCCAACGTCCTGACTTTC.

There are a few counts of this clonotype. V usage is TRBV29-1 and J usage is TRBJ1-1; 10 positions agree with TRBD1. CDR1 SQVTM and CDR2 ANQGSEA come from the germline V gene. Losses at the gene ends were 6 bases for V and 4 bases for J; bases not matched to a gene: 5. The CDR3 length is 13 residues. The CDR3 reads CSVEGQGFTEAFF. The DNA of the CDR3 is TGCAGCGTGGAGGGACAGGGGTTCACTGAAGCTTTCTTT.

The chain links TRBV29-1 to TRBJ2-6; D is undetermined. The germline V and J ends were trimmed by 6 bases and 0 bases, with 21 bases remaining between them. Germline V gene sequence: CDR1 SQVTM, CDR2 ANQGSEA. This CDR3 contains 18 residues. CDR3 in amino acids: CSVYPNRQVPSGANVLTF. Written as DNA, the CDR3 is TGCAGCGTCTACCCCAATAGGCAGGTGCCCTCTGGGGCCAACGTCCTGACTTTC.

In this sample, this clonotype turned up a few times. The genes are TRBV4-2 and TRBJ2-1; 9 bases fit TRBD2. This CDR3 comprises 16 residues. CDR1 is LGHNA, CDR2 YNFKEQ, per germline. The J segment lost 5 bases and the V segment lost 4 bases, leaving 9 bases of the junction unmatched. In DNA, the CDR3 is TGTGCCAGCAGCCTCCTAGCGACTAGCGGAAACAATGAGCAGTTCTTC. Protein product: CASSLLATSGNNEQFF.

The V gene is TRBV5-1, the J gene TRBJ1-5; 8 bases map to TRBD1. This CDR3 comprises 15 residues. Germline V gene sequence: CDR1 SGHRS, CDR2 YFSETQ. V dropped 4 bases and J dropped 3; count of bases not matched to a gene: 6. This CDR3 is CASSPLTGDNQPQHF. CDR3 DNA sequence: TGCGCCAGCAGCCCATTGACAGGGGACAATCAGCCCCAGCATTTT.

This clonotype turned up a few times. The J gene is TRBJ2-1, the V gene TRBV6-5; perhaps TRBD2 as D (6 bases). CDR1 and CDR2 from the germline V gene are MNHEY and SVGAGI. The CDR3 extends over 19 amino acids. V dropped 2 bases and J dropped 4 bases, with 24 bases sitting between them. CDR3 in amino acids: CASSYVTLVGGNRYNEQFF. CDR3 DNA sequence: TGTGCCAGCAGTTACGTGACACTCGTTGGGGGGAATCGATACAATGAGCAGTTCTTC.

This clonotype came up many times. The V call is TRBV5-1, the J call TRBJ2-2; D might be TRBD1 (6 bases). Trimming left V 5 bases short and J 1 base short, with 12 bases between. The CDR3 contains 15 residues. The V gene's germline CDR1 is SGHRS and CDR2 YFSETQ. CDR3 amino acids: CASRPQGRNTGELFF. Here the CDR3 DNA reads TGCGCCAGCAGGCCACAGGGTAGGAACACCGGGGAGCTGTTTTTT.

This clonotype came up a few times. The CDR3 DNA follows: TGTGCCAGCAGTTACTCGGCAGGGGGCGGCGTGACCCAGTACTTC. It is translated as CASSYSAGGGVTQYF. The V call is TRBV6-2 or TRBV6-3, the J call TRBJ2-5; 8 nucleotides agree with TRBD1. This CDR3 comprises 15 residues. The junction had 7 bases not matched to a gene; V was cut back by 0 bases and J by 7 bases. From germline, CDR1 is MNHEY and CDR2 SVGEGT.

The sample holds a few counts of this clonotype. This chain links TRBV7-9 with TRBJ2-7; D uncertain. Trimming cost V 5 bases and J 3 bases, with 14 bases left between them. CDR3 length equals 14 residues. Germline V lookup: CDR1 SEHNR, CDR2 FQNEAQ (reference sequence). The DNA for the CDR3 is TGTGCCAGCAGCCCACCAGACGGATTCTACGAGCAGTACTTC. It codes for CASSPPDGFYEQYF.

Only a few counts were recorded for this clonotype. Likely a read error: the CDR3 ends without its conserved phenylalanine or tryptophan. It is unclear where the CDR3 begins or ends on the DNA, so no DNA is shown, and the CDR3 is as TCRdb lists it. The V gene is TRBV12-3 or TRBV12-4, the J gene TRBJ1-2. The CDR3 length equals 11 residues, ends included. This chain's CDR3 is CASSPVVYEGT.

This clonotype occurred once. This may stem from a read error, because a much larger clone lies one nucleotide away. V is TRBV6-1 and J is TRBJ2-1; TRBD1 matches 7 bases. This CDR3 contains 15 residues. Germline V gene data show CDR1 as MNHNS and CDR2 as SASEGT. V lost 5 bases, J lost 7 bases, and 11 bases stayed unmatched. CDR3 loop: CASSPEGTAQNEQFF. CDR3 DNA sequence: TGTGCCAGCAGTCCCGAAGGGACAGCACAGAATGAGCAGTTCTTC.

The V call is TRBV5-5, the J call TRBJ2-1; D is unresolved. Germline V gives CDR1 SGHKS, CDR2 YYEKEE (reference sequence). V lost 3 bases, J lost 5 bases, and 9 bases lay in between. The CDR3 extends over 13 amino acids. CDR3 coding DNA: TGTGCCAGCAGCTCCAAAGCCAACAATGAGCAGTTCTTC. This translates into CASSSKANNEQFF.

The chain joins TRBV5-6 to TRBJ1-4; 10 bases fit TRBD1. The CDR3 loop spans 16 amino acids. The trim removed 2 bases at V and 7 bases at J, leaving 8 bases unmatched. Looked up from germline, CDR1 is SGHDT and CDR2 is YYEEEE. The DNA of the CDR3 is TGTGCCAGCAGCTTATGGGACAGGGGCCTTTTTGAAAAACTGTTTTTT. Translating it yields CASSLWDRGLFEKLFF.

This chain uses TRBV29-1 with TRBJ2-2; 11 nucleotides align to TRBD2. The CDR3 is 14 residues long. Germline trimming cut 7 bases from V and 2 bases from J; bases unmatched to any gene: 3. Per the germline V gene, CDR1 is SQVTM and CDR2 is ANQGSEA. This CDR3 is CSGGTSGNTGELFF. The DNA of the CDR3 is TGCAGCGGAGGGACTAGCGGTAACACCGGGGAGCTGTTTTTT.

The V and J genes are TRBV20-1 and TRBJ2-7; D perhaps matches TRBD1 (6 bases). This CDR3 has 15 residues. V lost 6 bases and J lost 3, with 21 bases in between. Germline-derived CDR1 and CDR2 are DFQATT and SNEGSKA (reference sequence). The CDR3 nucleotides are TGCAGTGCACGGGACACGGCCTTAAGGGTCTACGAGCAGTACTTC. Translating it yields CSARDTALRVYEQYF.